One and the same sample provided the 8 T cell receptor beta chains below, sequenced in a study of T cell responses to AZD1222 COVID-19 vaccine. Assay: immunoSEQ multiplex PCR; the TCRdb copy retains only in-frame clones and omits some. The sample lists some 150,000 clones, 80% to 90% seen once, with 6.9% in the top ten. Sequencing used peripheral blood, obtained after recovery from COVID-19. These receptor sequences come from an adult who had recovered from COVID-19.

The CDR3 is CASSSGGLAYEQYF. CDR3 DNA: TGTGCCAGCAGCTCCGGGGGACTGGCCTACGAGCAGTACTTC. The V call is TRBV5-4, the J call TRBJ2-7, with D possibly being TRBD2 (6 bases). The CDR3 is 14 residues long. CDR1 SGHNT and CDR2 YYREEE come from the germline V gene (reference sequence). With 3 bases removed from V and 2 bases from J, the gap between germline ends came to 12 bases.

A single count supports this clone. The genes are TRBV9 and TRBJ2-3, with a possible D match to TRBD2 (6 bases). Germline V gene lookup returns CDR1 SGDLS and CDR2 YYNGEE. This CDR3 spans 14 amino acids. V was cut by 4 bases and J by 2 bases, with 11 bases left in between. The CDR3 sequence is CASSRDFLTDTQYF. Written as DNA, the CDR3 is TGTGCCAGCAGCAGGGACTTCCTCACAGATACGCAGTATTTT.

The V call is TRBV5-1, the J call TRBJ2-3; possibly TRBD1 for D (5 bases). V lost 2 bases and J 4 bases, leaving 8 bases between the germline ends. The V gene's germline CDR1 is SGHRS and CDR2 YFSETQ. This CDR3 has 13 residues. CDR3 sequence reads: CASSFWGPDTQYF. CDR3 nucleotide sequence: TGCGCCAGCAGCTTCTGGGGCCCAGATACGCAGTATTTT.

V gene TRBV7-3 combines with J gene TRBJ2-2, with D possibly being TRBD2 (5 bases). With 8 bases removed from V and 6 bases from J, the gap between germline ends came to 13 bases. Germline V gene data show CDR1 as SGHTA and CDR2 as FQGTGA. The CDR3 runs 13 residues. The CDR3 DNA follows: TGTGCCAGCCGGGATTCCGTTTCCGGGGAGCTGTTTTTT. Protein: CASRDSVSGELFF.

The rearrangement joins TRBV27 to TRBJ1-3; D may be TRBD1 (5 bases). The CDR3 covers 15 residues. V lost 2 bases and J 4 bases, leaving 12 bases between the germline ends. The germline gives CDR1 MNHEY, CDR2 SMNVEV (reference sequence). CDR3 nucleotide sequence: TGTGCCAGCAGTTTAAACGGGGGGGTAGGAAACACCATATATTTT. Translating gives CASSLNGGVGNTIYF.

This clone appeared a single time. V gene TRBV5-1 combines with J gene TRBJ2-7; TRBD2 agrees at 14 bases. CDR1 is SGHRS and CDR2 is YFSETQ in the germline V gene. The CDR3 is 18 amino acids. V lost 0 bases, J lost 4 bases, and 9 bases stayed unmatched. The chain's CDR3 is CASSLAGTSGGAPYEQYF. CDR3 DNA sequence: TGCGCCAGCAGCTTGGCCGGGACTAGCGGGGGTGCCCCATACGAGCAGTACTTC. The complete variable domain, with remaining parts taken from reference TRBV5-1 and TRBJ2-7, reads KAGVTQTPRYLIKTRGQQVTLSCSPISGHRSVSWYQQTPGQGLQFLFEYFSETQRNKGNFPGRFSGRQFSNSRSEMNVSTLELGDSALYLCASSLAGTSGGAPYEQYFGPGTRLTVT.

The chain uses TRBV4-1 and TRBJ2-1, with D tentatively TRBD1 or TRBD2 (6 bases each). The V end lost 7 bases, the J end lost 6 bases, and 16 bases lay between the germline ends. The CDR3 length is 14 residues. CDR1 is MGHRA and CDR2 is YSYEKL in the germline V gene. CDR3 bases: TGCGCCAGCAACCGGGCAGGGGACTCCAATGAGCAGTTCTTC. It codes for CASNRAGDSNEQFF.

This clone appeared once. The rearrangement joins TRBV7-2 to TRBJ2-4; TRBD1 aligns across 11 bases. Trimming removed 5 bases from V and 6 bases from J; junction bases left unmatched: 3. Germline values: CDR1 SGHTA, CDR2 FQGNSA. The CDR3 has 14 amino acids. The CDR3 loop reads CASSPGTGGNIQYF. In DNA form, the CDR3 reads TGTGCCAGCAGCCCCGGGACAGGGGGAAACATTCAGTACTTC.